A single T cell receptor (beta chain) is shown here with its context. Its antigen is not yet known. Per-nucleotide qualities are absent, and no much larger clonotype sits a single base away. High-throughput TCR beta sequencing profiled peripheral blood CD8+ and CD4+ T cells from healthy donors, Susac syndrome patients and multiple sclerosis patients. The multiple sclerosis controls were treatment-naive patients whose relapsing-remitting disease, either stable or active, fulfilled the revised McDonald criteria. Bulk CD8+ and CD4+ T cells were purified by magnetic negative isolation, whereas CD8+ TEMRA cells were enriched by FACS. Blood was drawn into EDTA tubes, processed within 24 hours, and PBMCs were isolated by density gradient centrifugation. PBMCs destined for TCR sequencing were cryopreserved in liquid nitrogen and later thawed in a 37 °C water bath. A purity of at least 90% was achieved for sorted or isolated CD4+, CD8+ and CD8+ TEMRA cells.

The data were taken from a study of CD8 T cells in Susac syndrome (dated by TCRdb to the late 2010s). Regarding the study in general: The study used repertoire sequencing to test whether antigen drove CD8+ T cell activation and differentiation in Susac syndrome. CD8+ T cell repertoire clonality was compared between about a dozen healthy donors, approximately 14 Susac syndrome patients and approximately 16 multiple sclerosis patients. What the study reported, not specific to this receptor: The TCR sequencing and HLA analysis was acknowledged to have included a relatively small number of individuals.

V drops 1 base and J drops 8 bases, leaving 15 bases in between. The germline V gene (reference sequence) yields SEHNR for CDR1 and FQNEAQ for CDR2. Measured from the cysteine to the phenylalanine, the CDR3 is 15 residues long. Only the CDR3 region is kept as DNA, spanning 45 bases read in frame from base 1. RNA was extracted using the RNeasy kit, and about 0.5 to 1 ug of the RNA was reverse transcribed with random hexamers. The immunoSEQ multiplex PCR assay, which covers 54 Vbeta and 13 Jbeta segments, was used to amplify TCR beta CDR3 regions. PCR amplification bias was corrected by using a synthetic template baseline for primer optimization and computational correction. The authors' analysis ran thus. Reads were annotated to V, D and J genes according to IMGT and were analyzed with immunoSEQ Analyzer, with only productive sequences retained. Clonality was computed as one minus Shannon entropy normalized by log2 of the number of productive unique sequences. Public and private clones were assessed among the 100 most prevalent clones of each patient and control. A clone was defined as Susac-specific if it was absent from the healthy and MS cohorts, from roughly 1,000 published viral clones and from other ImmuneACCESS disease sequences. The public reads were reanalyzed by TCRdb: fastp trimming at Q25, MiXCR alignment, in-frame beta chains only. CDR3 protein duplicates are merged, each entry listing the most common genes and DNA. The V and J calls come from TCRdb's annotation, not from the publication. For this sample the table gives about 300,000 distinct CDR3 sequences, of which around 85% were detected only once. Around 0.2% of the sample lies in the top ten.

The chain was built from TRBV7-9 and TRBJ2-1; the D region possibly corresponds to TRBD1 (6 bases align). Sequencing was carried out using CD8+ T cells from PBMCs. This receptor was taken from a human donor with multiple sclerosis. Read as DNA, the sequence is TGTGCCAGCAGCTTAGAGACAGGCGATGAGTATGAGCAGTTCTTC. Its translation is CASSLETGDEYEQFF.